This T cell receptor (beta chain) was profiled in a study of blood T cells in healthy people across ages. Study findings and constraints: A strong correlation was found between TCR beta diversity and the percentage of naive T cells. Observed TCR beta diversity per million T cells went down as age went up. This fall followed a roughly linear course with age.

This clonotype was seen at least ten times. The antigen is unknown. Together with a sample-barcoded 5' primer, a J-beta primer mix was included in a second PCR lasting about 7 to 11 cycles. TCRdb recomputed calls from the 5' RACE reads with MiXCR, one row per CDR3 protein. This sample has hundreds of thousands of distinct CDR3 sequences, with about 40% found just once. Donors were healthy Caucasian individuals from Russia aged roughly 6 to 95. Sequenced material: blood. The source is a woman aged 55-70 years in good health.

The CDR3, as DNA: TGTGCCAGCACCAGGGACAGAACTAGCACAGATACGCAGTATTTT. The encoded protein is CASTRDRTSTDTQYF. The rearrangement joins TRBV6-5 to TRBJ2-3, with TRBD1 identical over 7 bases. The trim removed 7 bases at V and 0 bases at J, leaving 7 bases unmatched. In germline, CDR1 is MNHEY, CDR2 SVGAGI. The CDR3 spans 15 residues.